A selection of T cell receptor beta chains follows, all from one sample in a study of cytomegalovirus exposure and HLA in healthy donors. Only in-frame clones appear in the TCRdb table, and some are missing; sequencing was by immunoSEQ multiplex PCR. The data hold roughly 84,000 clones, with 60% to 85% observed a single time. The source material was PBMCs. The receptors shown here come from a male donor in good health and CMV-seropositive. The CDR3 runs from the conserved cysteine through the conserved F or W. A D gene is named only where the DNA matches it firmly. The size field is filled for only some rows; it gives once, few, many or a size class.

abundance	v_gene	j_gene	d_gene	CDR3aa	CDR3nt
NA	TRBV7-9	TRBJ1-2	NA	CASSLGFNYGYTF	TGTGCCAGCAGCCTCGGGTTTAACTATGGCTACACCTTC
NA	TRBV6-6	TRBJ1-3	NA	CASTRWLGNTIYF	TGTGCCAGCACTAGGTGGTTAGGAAACACCATATATTTT
NA	TRBV7-8	TRBJ1-5	NA	CASSLGAGGAGNQPQHF	TGTGCCAGCAGCTTAGGGGCCGGGGGGGCCGGCAATCAGCCCCAGCATTTT
NA	TRBV18	TRBJ2-1	TRBD1	CASSPTGENEQFF	TGTGCCAGCTCACCAACAGGGGAAAATGAGCAGTTCTTC
NA	TRBV7-2	TRBJ1-4	TRBD1	CASSRQGATDEKLFF	TGTGCCAGCAGTCGACAGGGGGCGACCGATGAAAAACTGTTTTTT
NA	TRBV7-2	TRBJ2-1	NA	CASSSTEANYLYNEQFF	TGTGCCAGCAGCTCGACAGAAGCCAACTATTTGTACAATGAGCAGTTCTTC
NA	TRBV6-6	TRBJ1-5	NA	CASKPASGMQPQHF	TGTGCCAGCAAACCTGCCTCGGGGATGCAGCCCCAGCATTTT
NA	TRBV11-2	TRBJ2-3	NA	CASSITDTQYF	TGTGCCAGCAGTATCACAGATACGCAGTATTTT
NA	TRBV9	TRBJ2-2	NA	CASSLQGRDTGELFF	TGTGCCAGCAGCCTCCAGGGAAGAGACACCGGGGAGCTGTTTTTT
NA	TRBV6-1	TRBJ1-3	TRBD1	CASSQRTGGNTIYF	TGTGCCAGCAGTCAAAGGACAGGGGGAAACACCATATATTTT
NA	TRBV5-4	TRBJ2-6	NA	CASSPGTYSSGANVLTF	TGTGCCAGCAGTCCCGGGACTTACTCCTCTGGGGCCAACGTCCTGACTTTC
NA	TRBV7-2	TRBJ2-7	TRBD2	CASSLLAGEYEQYF	TGTGCCAGCAGCTTATTAGCGGGGGAATACGAGCAGTACTTC
NA	TRBV6-6	TRBJ2-1	TRBD1	CASSYFDRGVDEQFF	TGTGCCAGCAGTTACTTCGACAGGGGAGTGGATGAGCAGTTCTTC
few	TRBV7-9	TRBJ2-7	TRBD2	CASSLVAGALYEQYF	TGTGCCAGCAGCTTAGTAGCGGGGGCCCTCTACGAGCAGTACTTC
NA	TRBV7-9	TRBJ1-4	TRBD1	CASSLATGGSEKLFF	TGTGCCAGCAGCTTAGCGACAGGGGGTAGCGAAAAACTGTTTTTT
NA	TRBV27	TRBJ2-2	NA	CASSLYPGGNTGELFF	TGTGCCAGCAGTTTATATCCAGGAGGGAACACCGGGGAGCTGTTTTTT
few	TRBV6-5	TRBJ1-1	NA	CASKNLVDAEAFF	TGTGCCAGCAAGAACTTGGTTGATGCTGAAGCTTTCTTT
NA	TRBV7-9	TRBJ1-1	NA	CSSSLVTGNTEAFF	TGTTCCAGCAGCTTAGTCACAGGGAACACTGAAGCTTTCTTT
NA	TRBV28	TRBJ2-7	TRBD1	CASSNSDRGVSYEQYF	TGTGCCAGCAGTAATTCAGACAGGGGGGTTTCCTACGAGCAGTACTTC
NA	TRBV6-6	TRBJ2-7	NA	CASSYLYSGSYEQYF	TGTGCCAGCAGTTATTTGTACAGCGGTTCCTACGAGCAGTACTTC
NA	TRBV18	TRBJ1-3	TRBD1	CASSQTRDSFSSGNTIYF	TGTGCCAGCTCACAAACCCGGGACAGCTTTTCCTCTGGAAACACCATATATTTT
NA	TRBV7-2	TRBJ2-1	NA	CASSFSLSSSYNEQFF	TGTGCCAGCAGCTTTTCACTGTCGAGCTCCTACAATGAGCAGTTCTTC
NA	TRBV6-5	TRBJ2-7	NA	CASSYGLYGDEQYF	TGTGCCAGCAGTTACGGACTATATGGCGACGAGCAGTACTTC
NA	TRBV9	TRBJ2-1	TRBD2	CASSSGSAGGYNEQFF	TGTGCCAGCAGCTCAGGTTCAGCGGGGGGTTACAATGAGCAGTTCTTC
NA	TRBV19	TRBJ2-1	NA	CASSRTGRYNEQFF	TGTGCCAGTAGTAGAACGGGAAGGTACAATGAGCAGTTCTTC
NA	TRBV9	TRBJ2-7	TRBD2	CASSVASSGGTSGTYEQYF	TGTGCCAGCAGCGTAGCCTCCTCTGGTGGGACTAGCGGAACCTACGAGCAGTACTTC
NA	TRBV7-9	TRBJ1-2	NA	CSSSLEANVLYTNYGYTF	TGTTCCAGCAGCTTAGAAGCGAATGTCTTATACACTAACTATGGCTACACCTTC
NA	TRBV5-1	TRBJ1-2	NA	CASSLLGYYGYTF	TGCGCCAGCAGCTTACTGGGCTACTATGGCTACACCTTC
NA	TRBV7-9	TRBJ2-7	NA	CSSQGWYEQYF	TGTTCCAGTCAGGGGTGGTACGAGCAGTACTTC
NA	TRBV5-1	TRBJ1-3	NA	CASSLIPGAGNTIYF	TGCGCCAGCAGCTTGATTCCCGGGGCTGGAAACACCATATATTTT
NA	TRBV19	TRBJ1-2	NA	CASTRTVYGYTF	TGTGCCAGTACCAGGACTGTTTATGGCTACACCTTC
NA	TRBV30	TRBJ1-1	NA	CAWEEAFF	TGTGCCTGGGAGGAGGCTTTCTTT
NA	TRBV7-9	TRBJ2-6	NA	CASRPNRAGANVLTF	TGTGCCAGCAGGCCAAACAGGGCTGGGGCCAACGTCCTGACTTTC
NA	TRBV27	TRBJ1-2	TRBD1	CASSDTGGLNYGYTF	TGTGCCAGCAGTGATACAGGGGGCCTTAACTATGGCTACACCTTC
few	TRBV7-9	TRBJ1-5	NA	CASSTEGNQPQHF	TGTGCCAGCAGTACGGAGGGCAATCAGCCCCAGCATTTT
NA	TRBV14	TRBJ2-7	NA	CASSQGPGTNYEQYF	TGTGCCAGCAGCCAAGGTCCCGGGACAAACTACGAGCAGTACTTC
once	TRBV6-5	TRBJ2-7	NA	CAGSYGQEAGEQYF	TGTGCCGGCAGTTACGGACAGGAGGCGGGGGAGCAGTACTTC
NA	TRBV29-1	TRBJ2-5	NA	CSAEGGETETQYF	TGCAGCGCTGAGGGGGGGGAGACTGAGACCCAGTACTTC
NA	TRBV11-3	TRBJ2-5	NA	CASSPRSSSLEETQYF	TGTGCCAGCAGCCCTCGGAGCTCTTCCCTGGAGGAGACCCAGTACTTC
NA	TRBV5-6	TRBJ2-1	TRBD1	CASRSTGGRNEQFF	TGTGCCAGCAGATCCACAGGGGGGAGGAATGAGCAGTTCTTC
NA	TRBV4-3	TRBJ2-5	NA	CASSQDNVGETQYF	TGCGCCAGCAGCCAAGATAACGTCGGGGAGACCCAGTACTTC